This record concerns one T cell receptor (beta chain) sequence. The CDR3 loop spans 13 amino acids. The V gene's germline CDR1 is MNHEY and CDR2 SVGAGI. Between the trimmed V and J ends, which lost 5 bases and 7 bases, there was a span of 11 bases. The data originate from a study of neoadjuvant anti-PD-1 for oral cavity cancer. The overall study: Before surgery, most patients got three to four biweekly 3 mg/kg nivolumab doses. Around day 43, patients without progression received a fourth nivolumab dose before surgery.

Using immunoSEQ multiplex PCR, the repertoire was profiled, and TCRdb retains in-frame clones only, with some absent. The sample shows 18,000 or so clones, approximately 72% of them seen only once. Sequences were derived from PBMCs, sampled before nivolumab (anti-PD-1) treatment. This receptor was obtained from a person aged 40 to 85 with oral cavity squamous cell carcinoma. The chain combines TRBV6-5 with TRBJ1-4; D remains ambiguous. Here the CDR3 DNA reads TGTGCCAGCAGTCGGCAATTGGGTGAAAAACTGTTTTTT. Translating gives CASSRQLGEKLFF.